The subject of this entry is one T cell receptor beta chain. Its specificity is unknown. The entry originates in a study of T cell repertoires in cytomegalovirus infection. About the research overall: Shared public TCR beta signatures pointed to both CMV infection and a matching HLA type. Study-level results: Individuals carrying CMV plus the relevant HLA were identified by cumulative frequency of public TCR beta families.

TCRdb re-analysed the reads in MiXCR, keeping a single row per CDR3 protein. The sample holds approximately 700,000 distinct CDR3 sequences, less than 40% seen once. The V gene end was trimmed by 5 bases and the J gene end by 0 bases; junction bases not matched to a gene: 3. The CDR3 loop spans 14 amino acids. CDR1 DFQATT and CDR2 SNEGSKA come from the germline V gene (reference sequence). Sequences were obtained from PBMCs. The rearrangement uses TRBV20-1 and TRBJ2-3; 9 positions agree with TRBD2. The clonotype comes from a human donor in good health (CMV status not recorded). Some clones in this sample may be carry-over from other donors' samples. Here the CDR3 DNA reads TGCAGTGCTTCCGGACTAGCGAGCACAGATACGCAGTATTTT. Its translation is CSASGLASTDTQYF.